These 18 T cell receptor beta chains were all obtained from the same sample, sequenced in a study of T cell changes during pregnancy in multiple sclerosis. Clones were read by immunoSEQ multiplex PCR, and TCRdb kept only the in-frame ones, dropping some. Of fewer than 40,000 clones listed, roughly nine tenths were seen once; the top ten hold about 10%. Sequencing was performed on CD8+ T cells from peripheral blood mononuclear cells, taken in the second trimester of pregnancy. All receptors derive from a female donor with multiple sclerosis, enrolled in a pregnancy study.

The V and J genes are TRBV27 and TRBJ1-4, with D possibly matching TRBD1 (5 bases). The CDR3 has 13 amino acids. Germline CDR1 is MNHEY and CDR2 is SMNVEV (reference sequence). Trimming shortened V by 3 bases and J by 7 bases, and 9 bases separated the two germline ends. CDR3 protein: CASSLEGREKLFF. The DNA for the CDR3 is TGTGCCAGCAGTTTGGAGGGACGTGAAAAACTGTTTTTT.

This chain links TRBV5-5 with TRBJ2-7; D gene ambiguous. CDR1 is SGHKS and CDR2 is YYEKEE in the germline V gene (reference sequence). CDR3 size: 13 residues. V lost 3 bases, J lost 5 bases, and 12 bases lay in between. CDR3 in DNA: TGTGCCAGCAGCTCCCCAAGCCCGAACGAGCAGTACTTC. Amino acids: CASSSPSPNEQYF.

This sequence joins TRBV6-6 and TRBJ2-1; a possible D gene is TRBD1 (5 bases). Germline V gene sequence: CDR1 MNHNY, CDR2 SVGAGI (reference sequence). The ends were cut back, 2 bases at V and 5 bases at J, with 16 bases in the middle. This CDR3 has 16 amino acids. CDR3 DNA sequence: TGTGCCAGCAGTTACCAAAGGGGCAGGGCCCACAATGAGCAGTTCTTC. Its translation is CASSYQRGRAHNEQFF.

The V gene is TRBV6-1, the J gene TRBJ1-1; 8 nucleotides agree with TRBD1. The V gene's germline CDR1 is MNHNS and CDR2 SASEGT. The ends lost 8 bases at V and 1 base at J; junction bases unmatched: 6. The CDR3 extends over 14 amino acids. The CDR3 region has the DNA TGTGCCAGCCCCCCAGGGGGCACGAACACTGAAGCTTTCTTT. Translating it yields CASPPGGTNTEAFF.

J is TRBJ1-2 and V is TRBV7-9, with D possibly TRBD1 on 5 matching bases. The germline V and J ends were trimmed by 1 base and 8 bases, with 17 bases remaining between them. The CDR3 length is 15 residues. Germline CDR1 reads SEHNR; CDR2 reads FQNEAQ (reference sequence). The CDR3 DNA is TGTGCCAGCAGCTTAGGTACCCCGCGGCAGGGAGGCTACACCTTC. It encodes CASSLGTPRQGGYTF.

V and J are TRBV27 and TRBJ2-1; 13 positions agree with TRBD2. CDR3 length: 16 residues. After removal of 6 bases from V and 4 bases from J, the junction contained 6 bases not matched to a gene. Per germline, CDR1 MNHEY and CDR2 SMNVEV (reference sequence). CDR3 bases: TGTGCCAGCAGAGGACTAGCGGGAGCTCGGTACAATGAGCAGTTCTTC. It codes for CASRGLAGARYNEQFF.

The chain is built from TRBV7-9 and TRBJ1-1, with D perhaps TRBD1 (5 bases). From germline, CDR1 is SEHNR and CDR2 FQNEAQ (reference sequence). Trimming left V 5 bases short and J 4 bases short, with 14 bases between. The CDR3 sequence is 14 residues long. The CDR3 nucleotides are TGTGCCAGCAGCCTTCAGGGTGGGGTCACTGAAGCTTTCTTT. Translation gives CASSLQGGVTEAFF.

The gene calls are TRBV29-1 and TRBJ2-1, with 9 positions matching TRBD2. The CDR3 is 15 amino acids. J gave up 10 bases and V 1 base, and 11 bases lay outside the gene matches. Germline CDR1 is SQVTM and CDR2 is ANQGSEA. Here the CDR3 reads CSVEVPLAGKTEQFF. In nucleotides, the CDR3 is TGCAGCGTTGAAGTCCCACTAGCGGGTAAGACCGAGCAGTTCTTC.

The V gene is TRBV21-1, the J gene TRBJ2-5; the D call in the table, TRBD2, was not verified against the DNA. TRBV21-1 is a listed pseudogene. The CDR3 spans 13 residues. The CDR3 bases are TGTGCCAGCGTAGCGGGGAGAGTGCAGACCCAGTACTTC. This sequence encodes CASVAGRVQTQYF.

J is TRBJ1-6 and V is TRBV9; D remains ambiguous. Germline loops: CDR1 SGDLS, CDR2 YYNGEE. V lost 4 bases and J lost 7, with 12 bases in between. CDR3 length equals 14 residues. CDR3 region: CASSSESRNSPLHF. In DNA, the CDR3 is TGTGCCAGCAGCTCCGAATCGCGGAATTCACCCCTCCACTTT.

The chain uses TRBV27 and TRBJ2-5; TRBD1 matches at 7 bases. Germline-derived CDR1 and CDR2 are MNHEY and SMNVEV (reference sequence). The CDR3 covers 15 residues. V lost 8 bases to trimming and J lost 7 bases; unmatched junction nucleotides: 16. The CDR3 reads CASVSGTAKAGTQYF. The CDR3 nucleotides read TGTGCCAGCGTCTCCGGGACAGCGAAGGCTGGGACCCAGTACTTC.

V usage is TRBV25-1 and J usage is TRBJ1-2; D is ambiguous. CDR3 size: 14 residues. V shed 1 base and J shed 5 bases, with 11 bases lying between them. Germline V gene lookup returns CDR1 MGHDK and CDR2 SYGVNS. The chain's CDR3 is CASSEFEVRYGYTF. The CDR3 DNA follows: TGTGCCAGCAGTGAATTCGAGGTTCGATATGGCTACACCTTC.

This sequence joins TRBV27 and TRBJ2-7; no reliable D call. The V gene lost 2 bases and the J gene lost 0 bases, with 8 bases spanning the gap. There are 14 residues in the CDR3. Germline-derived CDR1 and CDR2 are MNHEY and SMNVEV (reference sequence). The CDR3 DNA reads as TGTGCCAGCAGTTTAGGCCCGCTCTCCTACGAGCAGTACTTC. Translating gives CASSLGPLSYEQYF.

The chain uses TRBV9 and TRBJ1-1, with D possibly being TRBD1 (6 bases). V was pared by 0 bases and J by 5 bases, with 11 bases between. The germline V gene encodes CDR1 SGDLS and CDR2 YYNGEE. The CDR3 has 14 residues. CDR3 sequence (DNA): TGTGCCAGCAGCGTAGCTTATACAGGGACTGAAGCTTTCTTT. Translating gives CASSVAYTGTEAFF.

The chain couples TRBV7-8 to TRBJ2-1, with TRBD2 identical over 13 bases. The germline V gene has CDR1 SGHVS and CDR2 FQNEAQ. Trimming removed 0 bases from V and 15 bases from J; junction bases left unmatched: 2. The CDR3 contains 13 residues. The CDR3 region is CASSLAGLAGPFF. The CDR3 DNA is TGTGCCAGCAGCTTAGCGGGACTAGCGGGGCCGTTCTTC.

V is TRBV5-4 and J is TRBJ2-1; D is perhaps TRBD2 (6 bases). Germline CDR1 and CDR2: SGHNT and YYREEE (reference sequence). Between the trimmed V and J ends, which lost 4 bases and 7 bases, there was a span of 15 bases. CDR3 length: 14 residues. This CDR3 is CASSAPGGRNEQFF. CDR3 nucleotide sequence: TGTGCCAGCAGCGCACCCGGGGGACGTAATGAGCAGTTCTTC.

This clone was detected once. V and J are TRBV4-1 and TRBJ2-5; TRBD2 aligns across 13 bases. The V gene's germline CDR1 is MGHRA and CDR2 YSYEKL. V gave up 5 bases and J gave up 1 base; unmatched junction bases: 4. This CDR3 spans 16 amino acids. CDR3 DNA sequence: TGCGCCAGCAGCTTAGGACTAGCGGGGGCCCAAGAGACCCAGTACTTC. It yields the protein CASSLGLAGAQETQYF.

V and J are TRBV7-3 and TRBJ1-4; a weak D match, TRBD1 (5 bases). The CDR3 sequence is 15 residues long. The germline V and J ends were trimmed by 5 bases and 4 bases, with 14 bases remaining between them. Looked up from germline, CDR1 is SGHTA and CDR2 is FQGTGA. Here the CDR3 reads CASSAYGGVNEKLFF. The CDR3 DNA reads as TGTGCCAGCAGCGCATACGGGGGAGTTAATGAAAAACTGTTTTTT.